The clone carrying this TCR beta chain was seen many times. Its specificity is unknown. Germline CDR1 DFQATT, CDR2 SNEGSKA (reference sequence). V lost 1 base, J lost 4 bases, and 8 bases stayed unmatched. The CDR3 length is 15 residues. This sample stems from a study of T cells after yellow fever vaccination. Whole-study findings and limits: Subsequent to the booster, the majority of primary-vaccination clones reappeared (roughly 97% CD4, more than 70% CD8). The appearance of a small share of clonotypes in both CD4 and CD8 compartments was observed.

A single record per CDR3 protein comes from TCRdb applying MiXCR to the 5' RACE reads. Seen here are 500,000 to 650,000 distinct CDR3 sequences, roughly 12% observed once, and the top ten hold about 15%. Sequenced here: PBMCs, sampled on the day of the yellow fever booster vaccination. The chain has TRBV20-1 and TRBJ2-5; 8 positions agree with TRBD2. This sequence originates from a man aged 25-45 years who received the YFV17D yellow fever vaccine. CDR3 DNA sequence: TGCAGTGCTAGAGGGGGCTCCGGGAGGGTAGAGACCCAGTACTTC. Its protein is CSARGGSGRVETQYF.